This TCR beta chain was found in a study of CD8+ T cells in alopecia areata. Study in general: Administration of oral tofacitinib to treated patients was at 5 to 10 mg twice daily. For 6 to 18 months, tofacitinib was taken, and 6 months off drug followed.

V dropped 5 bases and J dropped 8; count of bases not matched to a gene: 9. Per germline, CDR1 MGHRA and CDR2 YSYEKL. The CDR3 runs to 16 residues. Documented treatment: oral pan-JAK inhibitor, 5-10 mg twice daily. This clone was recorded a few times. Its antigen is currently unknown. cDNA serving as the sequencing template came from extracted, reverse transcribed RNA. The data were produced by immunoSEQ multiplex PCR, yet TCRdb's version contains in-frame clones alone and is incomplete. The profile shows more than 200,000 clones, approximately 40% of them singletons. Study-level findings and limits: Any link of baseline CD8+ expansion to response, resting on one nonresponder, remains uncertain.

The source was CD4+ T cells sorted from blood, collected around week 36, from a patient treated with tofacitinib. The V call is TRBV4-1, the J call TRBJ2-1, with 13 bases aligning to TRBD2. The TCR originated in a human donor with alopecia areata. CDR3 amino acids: CASSVRTSGSFDEQFF. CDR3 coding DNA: TGCGCCAGCAGCGTACGGACTAGCGGGAGTTTCGATGAGCAGTTCTTC.